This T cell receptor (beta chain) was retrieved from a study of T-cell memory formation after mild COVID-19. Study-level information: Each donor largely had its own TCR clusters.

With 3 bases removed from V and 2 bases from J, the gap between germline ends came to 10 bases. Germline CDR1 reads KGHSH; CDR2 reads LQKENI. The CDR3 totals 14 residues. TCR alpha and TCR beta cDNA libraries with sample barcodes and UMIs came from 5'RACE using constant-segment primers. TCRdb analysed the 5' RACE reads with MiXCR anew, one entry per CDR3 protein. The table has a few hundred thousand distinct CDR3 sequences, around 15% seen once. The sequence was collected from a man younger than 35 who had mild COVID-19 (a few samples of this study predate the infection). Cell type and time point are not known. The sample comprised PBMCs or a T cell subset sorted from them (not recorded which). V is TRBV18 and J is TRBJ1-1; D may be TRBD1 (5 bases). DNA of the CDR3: TGTGCCAGCTCACCGGGGCGGATCAACACTGAAGCTTTCTTT. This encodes CASSPGRINTEAFF.